This TCR beta chain was identified during a study of T cell repertoires in cytomegalovirus infection. Germline assignment: CDR1 MDHEN and CDR2 SYDVKM. Losses at the gene ends were 5 bases for V and 5 bases for J; bases not matched to a gene: 8. The CDR3 sequence is 14 residues long. TCRdb passed the reads through MiXCR, listing each CDR3 protein once. The table shows 700,000 to 900,000 distinct CDR3 sequences, with roughly 29% occurring only once. On this clonotype: Its antigen is unidentified.

The sequence derives from a human donor in good health (CMV status not recorded). Some clones in this sample may be carry-over from other donors' samples. The chain combines TRBV28 with TRBJ2-5, with 7 bases fitting TRBD1. Source: cultured CD8+ T cells from PBMCs, taken from culture after CMV antigen stimulation. In DNA, the CDR3 is TGTGCCAGCAGTGGGACAGTTACTTGGGAGACCCAGTACTTC. Translated: CASSGTVTWETQYF.